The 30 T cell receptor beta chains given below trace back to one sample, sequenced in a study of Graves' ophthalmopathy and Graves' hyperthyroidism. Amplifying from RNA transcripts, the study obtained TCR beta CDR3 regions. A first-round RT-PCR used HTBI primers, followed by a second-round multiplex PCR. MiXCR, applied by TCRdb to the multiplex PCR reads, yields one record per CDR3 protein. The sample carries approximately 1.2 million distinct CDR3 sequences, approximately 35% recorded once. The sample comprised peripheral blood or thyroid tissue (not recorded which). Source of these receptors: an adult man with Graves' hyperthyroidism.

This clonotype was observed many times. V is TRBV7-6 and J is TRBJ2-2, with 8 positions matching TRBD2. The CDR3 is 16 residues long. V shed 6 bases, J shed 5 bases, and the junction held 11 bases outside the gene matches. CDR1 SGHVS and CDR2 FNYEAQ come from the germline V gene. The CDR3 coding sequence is TGTGCCAGCAGGAGACGGGCGGGAGGAGGAACCGGGGAGCTGTTTTTT. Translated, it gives CASRRRAGGGTGELFF.

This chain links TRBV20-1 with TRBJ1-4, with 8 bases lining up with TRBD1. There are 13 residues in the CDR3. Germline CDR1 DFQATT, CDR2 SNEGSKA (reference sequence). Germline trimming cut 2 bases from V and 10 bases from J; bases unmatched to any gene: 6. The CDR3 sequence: CSARRTGIGKLFF. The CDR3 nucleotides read TGCAGTGCTAGACGGACAGGGATTGGAAAACTGTTTTTT.

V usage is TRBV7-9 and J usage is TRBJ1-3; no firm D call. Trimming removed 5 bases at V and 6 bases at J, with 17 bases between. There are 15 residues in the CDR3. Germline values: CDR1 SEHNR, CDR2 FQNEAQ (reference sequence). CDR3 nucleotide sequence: TGTGCCAGCAGCCCCTTAGGTGGCTCGACAAACACCATATATTTT. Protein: CASSPLGGSTNTIYF.

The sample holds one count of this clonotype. CDR3 sequence (DNA): TGCAGTGCATCGGACACCAACTATGGCTACACCTTC. This codes for CSASDTNYGYTF. J is TRBJ1-2 and V is TRBV20-1, with D possibly TRBD1 on 5 matching bases. V was cut by 6 bases and J by 2 bases, with 10 bases left in between. Germline V gene data show CDR1 as DFQATT and CDR2 as SNEGSKA (reference sequence). CDR3 length: 12 residues.

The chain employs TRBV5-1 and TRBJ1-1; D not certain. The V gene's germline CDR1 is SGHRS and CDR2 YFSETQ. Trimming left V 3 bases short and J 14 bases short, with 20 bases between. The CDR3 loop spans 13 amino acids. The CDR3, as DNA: TGCGCCAGCAGCTCAGACACTGGCCCGCGAGGGTTCTTT. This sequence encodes CASSSDTGPRGFF.

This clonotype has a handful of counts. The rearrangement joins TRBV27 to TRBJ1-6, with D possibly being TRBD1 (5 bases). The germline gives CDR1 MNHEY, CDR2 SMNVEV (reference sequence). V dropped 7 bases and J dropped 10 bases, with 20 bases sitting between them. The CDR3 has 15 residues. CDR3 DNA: TGTGCCAGCACCCCTTTGTCGGGGGGAGAATCACCCCTCCACTTT. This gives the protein CASTPLSGGESPLHF.

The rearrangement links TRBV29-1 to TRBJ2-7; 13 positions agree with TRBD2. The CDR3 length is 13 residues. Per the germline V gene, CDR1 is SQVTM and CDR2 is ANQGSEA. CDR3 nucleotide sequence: TGCAACGCCCGACTAGCGGGAGGTTACGAGCAGTACTTC. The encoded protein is CNARLAGGYEQYF.

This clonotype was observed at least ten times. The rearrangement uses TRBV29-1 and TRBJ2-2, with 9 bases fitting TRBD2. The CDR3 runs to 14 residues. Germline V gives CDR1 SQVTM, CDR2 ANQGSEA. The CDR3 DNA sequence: TGCAGTGTGAGACGGCGGGAGGGTACCGGGGAGCTGTTTTTT. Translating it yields CSVRRREGTGELFF.

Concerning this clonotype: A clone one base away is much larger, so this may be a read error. For the CDR3, the DNA is TGCGCCAGCAGCAAGGACAGTAGAACCGTTAGCTCTGGAAACACCATATATTTT. It is translated as CASSKDSRTVSSGNTIYF. This sequence joins TRBV5-1 and TRBJ1-3, with a tentative D call TRBD1 (6 bases). Germline CDR1 reads SGHRS; CDR2 reads YFSETQ. The CDR3 has 18 residues. V was trimmed by 4 bases and J by 0 bases, leaving 20 bases between them.

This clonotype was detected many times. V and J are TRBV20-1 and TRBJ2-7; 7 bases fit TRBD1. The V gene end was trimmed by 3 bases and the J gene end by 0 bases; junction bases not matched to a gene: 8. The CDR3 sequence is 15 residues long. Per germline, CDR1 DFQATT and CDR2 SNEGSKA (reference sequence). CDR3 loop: CSASGVTGSSYEQYF. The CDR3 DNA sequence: TGCAGTGCTAGCGGGGTGACAGGGAGCTCCTACGAGCAGTACTTC.

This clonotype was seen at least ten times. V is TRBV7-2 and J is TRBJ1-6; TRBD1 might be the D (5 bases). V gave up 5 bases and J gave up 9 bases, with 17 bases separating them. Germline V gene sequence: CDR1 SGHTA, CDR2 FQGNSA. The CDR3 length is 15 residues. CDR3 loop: CASSPYKGPSSPLHF. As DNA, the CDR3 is TGTGCCAGCAGCCCTTACAAGGGGCCTAGTTCACCCCTCCACTTT.

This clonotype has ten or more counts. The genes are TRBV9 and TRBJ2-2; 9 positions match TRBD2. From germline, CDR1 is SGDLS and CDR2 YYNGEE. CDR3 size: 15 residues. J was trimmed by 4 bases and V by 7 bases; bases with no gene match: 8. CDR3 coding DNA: TGTGCCAGCGGGTTAGCGGGAGTCGTCACCGGGGAGCTGTTTTTT. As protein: CASGLAGVVTGELFF.

For the CDR3, the DNA is TGTGCCAGTAGCCGATCAGGACAGGGAGGCACTGAAGCTTTCTTT. This gives the protein CASSRSGQGGTEAFF. This sequence joins TRBV19 and TRBJ1-1, with 8 nucleotides matching TRBD1. J gave up 4 bases and V 6 bases, and 10 bases lay outside the gene matches. This CDR3 has 15 amino acids. Per the germline V gene, CDR1 is LNHDA and CDR2 is SQIVND (reference sequence).

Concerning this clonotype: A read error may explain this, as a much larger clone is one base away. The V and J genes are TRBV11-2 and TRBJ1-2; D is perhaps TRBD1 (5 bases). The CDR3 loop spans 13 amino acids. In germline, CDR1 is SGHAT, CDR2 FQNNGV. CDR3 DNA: TGTACCAGCAGCTTACAGGCTAACTATGGCTACACCTTC. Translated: CTSSLQANYGYTF.

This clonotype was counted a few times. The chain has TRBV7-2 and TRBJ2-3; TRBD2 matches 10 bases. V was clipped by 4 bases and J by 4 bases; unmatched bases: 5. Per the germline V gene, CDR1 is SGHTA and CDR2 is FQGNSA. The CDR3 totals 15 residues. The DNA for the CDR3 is TGTGCCAGCAGCTCCCGGACTAGCGGCGCAGATACGCAGTATTTT. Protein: CASSSRTSGADTQYF.

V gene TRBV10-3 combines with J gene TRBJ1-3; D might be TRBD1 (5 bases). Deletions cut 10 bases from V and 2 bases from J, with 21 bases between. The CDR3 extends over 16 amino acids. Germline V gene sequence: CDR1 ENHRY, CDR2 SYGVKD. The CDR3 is CASREGPAVAGNTIYF. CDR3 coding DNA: TGTGCCAGCAGGGAGGGACCCGCGGTGGCTGGAAACACCATATATTTT.

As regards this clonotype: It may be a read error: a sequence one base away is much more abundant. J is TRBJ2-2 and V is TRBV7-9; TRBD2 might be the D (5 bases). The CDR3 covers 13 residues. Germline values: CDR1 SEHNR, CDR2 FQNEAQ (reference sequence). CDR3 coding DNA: TGTGCCAGTAGTATAGCCCTTCCCGGGGAGCTGCTTTTT. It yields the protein CASSIALPGELLF.

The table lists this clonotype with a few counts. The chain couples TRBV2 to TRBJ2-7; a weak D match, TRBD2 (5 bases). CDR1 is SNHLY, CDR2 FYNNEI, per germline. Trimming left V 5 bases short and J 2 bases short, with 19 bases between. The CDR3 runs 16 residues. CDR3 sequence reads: CASSYLVGDLTYEQYF. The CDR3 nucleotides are TGTGCCAGCAGTTACTTAGTGGGAGATTTAACCTACGAGCAGTACTTC.

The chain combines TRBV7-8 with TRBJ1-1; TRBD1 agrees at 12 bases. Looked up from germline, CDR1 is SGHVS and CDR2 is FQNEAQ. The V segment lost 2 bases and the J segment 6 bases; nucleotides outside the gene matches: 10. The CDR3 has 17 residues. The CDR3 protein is CASSLTITGTGGSEAFF. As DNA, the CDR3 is TGTGCCAGCAGCTTAACGATTACCGGGACAGGGGGCTCTGAAGCTTTCTTT.

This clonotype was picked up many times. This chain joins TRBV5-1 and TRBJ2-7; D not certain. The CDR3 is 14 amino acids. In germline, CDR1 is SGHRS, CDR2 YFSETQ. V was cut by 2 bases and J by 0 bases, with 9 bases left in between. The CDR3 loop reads CASSFWTDSYEQYF. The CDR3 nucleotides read TGCGCCAGCAGCTTTTGGACCGACTCCTACGAGCAGTACTTC.

In DNA, the CDR3 is TGTGCCAGCAGCACCGAGAGGACAGTTAATTCACCCCTCCACTTT. This gives the protein CASSTERTVNSPLHF. The V and J genes are TRBV7-9 and TRBJ1-6; a weak D match, TRBD1 (6 bases). Germline CDR1 SEHNR, CDR2 FQNEAQ (reference sequence). V lost 5 bases and J lost 6, with 14 bases in between. There are 15 residues in the CDR3. The entire variable domain, with the rest obtained from reference TRBV7-9 and TRBJ1-6, is as follows: DTGVSQNPRHKITKRGQNVTFRCDPISEHNRLYWYRQTLGQGPEFLTYFQNEAQLEKSRLLSDRFSAERPKGSFSTLEIQRTEQGDSAMYLCASSTERTVNSPLHFGNGTRLTVT.

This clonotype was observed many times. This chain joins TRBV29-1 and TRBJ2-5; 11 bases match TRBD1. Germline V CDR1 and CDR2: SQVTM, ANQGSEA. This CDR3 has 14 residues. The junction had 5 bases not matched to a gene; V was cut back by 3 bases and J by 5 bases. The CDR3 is CSVDGQGAWETQYF. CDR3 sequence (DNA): TGCAGCGTTGACGGACAGGGGGCTTGGGAGACCCAGTACTTC.

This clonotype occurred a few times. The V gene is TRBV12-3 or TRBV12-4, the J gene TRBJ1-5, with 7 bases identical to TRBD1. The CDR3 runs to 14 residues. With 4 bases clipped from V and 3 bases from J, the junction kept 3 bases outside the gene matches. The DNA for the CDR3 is TGTGCCAGCAGTTGGGACAGTGACAATCAGCCCCAGCATTTT. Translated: CASSWDSDNQPQHF.

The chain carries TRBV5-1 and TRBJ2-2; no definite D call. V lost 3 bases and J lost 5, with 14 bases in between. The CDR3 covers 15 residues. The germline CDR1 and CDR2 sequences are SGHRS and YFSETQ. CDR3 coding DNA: TGCGCCAGCAGCTCGACCCAGACCCGAACCGGGGAGCTGTTTTTT. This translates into CASSSTQTRTGELFF.

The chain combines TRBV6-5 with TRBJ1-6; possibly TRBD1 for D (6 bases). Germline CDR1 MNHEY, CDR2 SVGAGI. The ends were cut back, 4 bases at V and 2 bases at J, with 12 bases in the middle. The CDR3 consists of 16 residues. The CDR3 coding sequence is TGTGCCAGCAGTTCCGGGGGCATACCCTATAATTCACCCCTCCACTTT. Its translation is CASSSGGIPYNSPLHF.

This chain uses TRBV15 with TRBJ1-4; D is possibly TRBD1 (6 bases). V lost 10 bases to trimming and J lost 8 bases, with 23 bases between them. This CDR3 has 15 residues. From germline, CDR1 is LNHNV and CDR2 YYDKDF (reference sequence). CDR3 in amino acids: CAIIRVPGGGEKLFF. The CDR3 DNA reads TGTGCCATCATCAGAGTGCCAGGTGGGGGCGAAAAACTGTTTTTT. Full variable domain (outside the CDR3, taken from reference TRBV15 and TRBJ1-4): DAMVIQNPRYQVTQFGKPVTLSCSQTLNHNVMYWYQQKSSQAPKLLFHYYDKDFNNEADTPDNFQSRRPNTSFCFLDIRSPGLGDTAMYLCAIIRVPGGGEKLFFGSGTQLSVL.

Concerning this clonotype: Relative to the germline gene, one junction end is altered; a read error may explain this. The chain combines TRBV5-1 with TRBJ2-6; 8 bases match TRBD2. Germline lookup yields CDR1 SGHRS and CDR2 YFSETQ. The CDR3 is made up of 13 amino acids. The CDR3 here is CASSPGGGNVLTF. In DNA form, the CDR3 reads TGCGCCAGCAGCCCCGGGGGGGGCAACGTCCTGACTTTC.

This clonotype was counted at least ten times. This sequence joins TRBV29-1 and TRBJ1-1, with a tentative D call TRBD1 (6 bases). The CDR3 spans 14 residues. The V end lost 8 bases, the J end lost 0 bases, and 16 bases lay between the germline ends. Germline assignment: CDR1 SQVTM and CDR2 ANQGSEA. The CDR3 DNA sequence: TGCAGCACCCCCGGGGGCTACATGAACACTGAAGCTTTCTTT. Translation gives CSTPGGYMNTEAFF.

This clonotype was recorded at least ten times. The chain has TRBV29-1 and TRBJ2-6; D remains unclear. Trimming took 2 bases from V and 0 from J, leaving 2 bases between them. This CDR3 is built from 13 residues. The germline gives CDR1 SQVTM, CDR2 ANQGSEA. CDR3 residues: CSVEISGANVLTF. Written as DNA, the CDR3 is TGCAGCGTTGAAATCTCTGGGGCCAACGTCCTGACTTTC.

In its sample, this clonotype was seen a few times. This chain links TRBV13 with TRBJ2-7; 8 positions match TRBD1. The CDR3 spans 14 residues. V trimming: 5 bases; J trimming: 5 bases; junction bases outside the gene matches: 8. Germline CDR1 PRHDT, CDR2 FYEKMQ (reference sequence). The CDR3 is CASSHRSGGDEQYF. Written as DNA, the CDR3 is TGTGCCAGCAGCCATCGATCAGGGGGCGACGAGCAGTACTTC.